The clone carrying this T cell receptor (beta chain) was counted between two and nine times. Antigen specificity is unknown. The entry originates in a study of spatial heterogeneity in lung cancer. The study, taken as a whole, reports: The number of expanded tumor alpha and beta chains correlated with mutation number.

Time point indicated: sample taken at primary tumor resection. CDR3 length: 16 amino acids. The ends lost 2 bases at V and 3 bases at J; junction bases unmatched: 6. TCRdb reprocessed the 5' RACE reads with MiXCR, giving one entry per CDR3 protein. The sample consists of about 4,400 distinct CDR3 sequences, 8.4% of them appearing once. The material sequenced was lung tumor tissue, taken at surgery. The rearrangement links TRBV12-3 or TRBV12-4 to TRBJ1-4; the match to TRBD1 covers 7 bases. This sequence was found in a male donor with early-stage non-small cell lung cancer. CDR3 DNA: TGTGCCAGCAGTTTAACCCTCGACAGGGCTAATGAAAAACTGTTTTTT. Translated: CASSLTLDRANEKLFF.